Each of the 27 T cell receptor beta chains below was sequenced from the same sample in a study of blood T cell repertoires in COVID-19. Sequenced by immunoSEQ multiplex PCR; TCRdb stores in-frame clones only, minus some. The top ten clones hold about 2% of a sample with approximately 310,000 clones, roughly 88% of them seen once. The sequenced sample was PBMCs or T cells enriched from blood (not recorded which). The receptor set was obtained from a man aged 25 to 40 who had recovered from COVID-19.

The CDR3 spells CASSIDLGTGFNQPQHF. CDR3 coding DNA: TGTGCCAGTAGTATAGATCTTGGGACAGGGTTCAATCAGCCCCAGCATTTT. J is TRBJ1-5 and V is TRBV19; 9 nucleotides match TRBD1. The CDR3 runs 17 residues. The V and J ends lost 0 bases and 3 bases, in that order; junction bases with no gene match: 6. CDR1 is LNHDA, CDR2 SQIVND, per germline (reference sequence). The full variable domain, its missing parts supplied by reference TRBV19 and TRBJ1-5, is DGGITQSPKYLFRKEGQNVTLSCEQNLNHDAMYWYRQDPGQGLRLIYYSQIVNDFQKGDIAEGYSVSREKKESFPLTVTSAQKNPTAFYLCASSIDLGTGFNQPQHFGDGTRLSIL.

V is TRBV4-1 and J is TRBJ1-5; D is undetermined. The V end was cut by 3 bases, the J end by 0 bases, with 12 bases between. The CDR3 length is 16 residues. The germline V gene encodes CDR1 MGHRA and CDR2 YSYEKL. CDR3 region: CASSQSRSYSNQPQHF. In DNA form, the CDR3 reads TGCGCCAGCAGCCAGTCCCGAAGCTATAGCAATCAGCCCCAGCATTTT.

The V call is TRBV10-1, the J call TRBJ1-5, with 7 bases that match TRBD1. The CDR3 runs to 15 residues. In germline, CDR1 is WNHNN, CDR2 SYGVQD (reference sequence). V gave up 0 bases and J gave up 4 bases; unmatched junction bases: 3. CDR3 sequence: CASSESGTENQPQHF. CDR3 bases: TGCGCCAGCAGTGAGTCCGGGACAGAAAATCAGCCCCAGCATTTT.

The chain uses TRBV6-1 and TRBJ2-7; 9 nucleotides agree with TRBD2. The CDR3 runs to 15 residues. After removal of 1 base from V and 5 bases from J, the junction contained 6 bases not matched to a gene. The germline gives CDR1 MNHNS, CDR2 SASEGT. CDR3 in amino acids: CASSEETSGSHEQYF. CDR3 nucleotide sequence: TGTGCCAGCAGTGAAGAAACTAGCGGGTCCCACGAGCAGTACTTC.

The rearrangement links TRBV4-3 to TRBJ1-6; TRBD1 matches at 7 bases. The CDR3 has 15 amino acids. V was clipped by 3 bases and J by 7 bases; unmatched bases: 6. Per the germline V gene, CDR1 is LGHNA and CDR2 is YSLEER. CDR3 nucleotides: TGCGCCAGCAGCCAGGAACAGGGGCGAAATTCACCCCTCCACTTT. It codes for CASSQEQGRNSPLHF.

This clone has just one count. The rearrangement joins TRBV19 to TRBJ1-6; weak D call: TRBD1 (5 bases). V was shortened by 4 bases and J by 0 bases, with 13 bases between the two germline ends. This CDR3 comprises 17 residues. Germline CDR1 LNHDA, CDR2 SQIVND (reference sequence). The CDR3 nucleotides are TGTGCCAGTAGTACCACCGGGACTAACTCCTATAATTCACCCCTCCACTTT. It encodes CASSTTGTNSYNSPLHF.

V gene TRBV5-1 combines with J gene TRBJ2-2, with D unclear. The CDR3 spans 14 residues. Trimming removed 7 bases from V and 6 bases from J, with 16 bases in between. Germline-derived CDR1 and CDR2 are SGHRS and YFSETQ. The CDR3 DNA reads as TGCGCCAGCGCAATAATCCAGACTTCCGGGGAGCTGTTTTTT. Protein product: CASAIIQTSGELFF.

The CDR3 protein is CASSPVGGQETQYF. CDR3 sequence (DNA): TGTGCCAGCAGCCCCGTGGGGGGCCAAGAGACCCAGTACTTC. The J gene is TRBJ2-5, the V gene TRBV13, with D possibly TRBD2 on 6 matching bases. Looked up from germline, CDR1 is PRHDT and CDR2 is FYEKMQ (reference sequence). Trimming took 5 bases from V and 1 from J, leaving 11 bases between them. This CDR3 has 14 residues.

This sequence joins TRBV27 and TRBJ1-1; D remains unclear. V was cut by 3 bases and J by 4 bases, with 12 bases left in between. Germline-derived CDR1 and CDR2 are MNHEY and SMNVEV (reference sequence). This CDR3 spans 14 amino acids. CDR3 sequence reads: CASSFSRRVTEAFF. CDR3 bases: TGTGCCAGCAGTTTTTCGAGGCGAGTCACTGAAGCTTTCTTT.

The chain joins TRBV7-3 to TRBJ1-1; D gene uncertain. The CDR3 runs 12 residues. Germline CDR1 reads SGHTA; CDR2 reads FQGTGA. Deletions cut 4 bases from V and 2 bases from J, with 5 bases between. CDR3 DNA: TGTGCCAGCAGCTCGTATAACACTGAAGCTTTCTTT. Protein sequence: CASSSYNTEAFF.

The gene calls are TRBV5-1 and TRBJ2-3; D may be TRBD1 (6 bases). Trimming pared 7 bases from V and 1 base from J, leaving 16 bases between. The CDR3 has 15 residues. Germline lookup yields CDR1 SGHRS and CDR2 YFSETQ. In nucleotides, the CDR3 is TGCGCCAGCTCACCGGGACAAGCGGGCACAGATACGCAGTATTTT. Protein product: CASSPGQAGTDTQYF.

V is TRBV11-2 and J is TRBJ1-6, with 7 bases lining up with TRBD1. V lost 1 base, J lost 7 bases, and 4 bases stayed unmatched. Germline values: CDR1 SGHAT, CDR2 FQNNGV. CDR3 length: 15 residues. CDR3 in amino acids: CASSLAGGLNSPLHF. The CDR3 DNA follows: TGTGCCAGCAGCTTAGCAGGGGGTCTGAATTCACCCCTCCACTTT.

The chain combines TRBV30 with TRBJ1-2; a weak D match, TRBD1 (5 bases). There are 11 residues in the CDR3. Trimming left V 2 bases short and J 4 bases short, with 5 bases between. The V gene's germline CDR1 is GTSNPN and CDR2 SVGIG (reference sequence). CDR3 amino acids: CAWSTGYGYTF. The CDR3 DNA reads TGTGCCTGGAGTACAGGCTATGGCTACACCTTC.

The chain is built from TRBV3-1 (or the pseudogene TRBV3-2) and TRBJ1-6; no reliable D call. Germline CDR1 is LGHDT and CDR2 is YNNKEL (reference sequence). V lost 6 bases, J lost 10 bases, and 19 bases lay in between. The CDR3 is 15 amino acids. Here the CDR3 DNA reads TGTGCCAGCAGTCCGAGGGCCAGTGGAGAATCACCCCTCCACTTT. The encoded protein is CASSPRASGESPLHF.

The J gene is TRBJ1-2, the V gene TRBV12-3 or TRBV12-4; D is possibly TRBD1 (6 bases). Deletions cut 6 bases from V and 4 bases from J, with 9 bases between. This CDR3 is 12 amino acids long. The CDR3 loop reads CASSRTVYGYTF. In DNA form, the CDR3 reads TGTGCCAGCAGCCGGACAGTCTATGGCTACACCTTC.

The J gene is TRBJ2-2, the V gene TRBV5-1, with TRBD1 matching 8 bases. Germline CDR1 SGHRS, CDR2 YFSETQ. The ends lost 0 bases at V and 4 bases at J; junction bases unmatched: 5. CDR3 length equals 16 residues. CDR3 coding DNA: TGCGCCAGCAGCTTGGACGGGACAGGACGCACCGGGGAGCTGTTTTTT. As protein: CASSLDGTGRTGELFF.

V is TRBV7-8 and J is TRBJ1-2, with D possibly TRBD1 on 6 matching bases. This CDR3 comprises 13 residues. The ends were cut back, 1 base at V and 6 bases at J, with 9 bases in the middle. Germline V gene lookup returns CDR1 SGHVS and CDR2 FQNEAQ. The CDR3 here is CASSLDRDDGYTF. CDR3 coding DNA: TGTGCCAGCAGCTTAGACAGGGATGATGGCTACACCTTC.

The chain employs TRBV29-1 and TRBJ2-2, with 9 bases fitting TRBD2. This CDR3 spans 14 amino acids. The V and J ends lost 3 bases and 5 bases, in that order; junction bases with no gene match: 4. The V gene's germline CDR1 is SQVTM and CDR2 ANQGSEA. The CDR3 sequence is CSVDAGGPTGELFF. DNA of the CDR3: TGCAGCGTTGATGCGGGGGGGCCTACCGGGGAGCTGTTTTTT.

Turning to this clone: At one of its ends the junction is not consistent with the germline gene, which may arise from a read error. The gene calls are TRBV3-1 (or the pseudogene TRBV3-2) and TRBJ2-1, with 9 bases matching TRBD2. Per the germline V gene, CDR1 is LGHDT and CDR2 is YNNKEL (reference sequence). CDR3 length: 15 amino acids. The CDR3, as DNA: TGTGCCAGCAGCCCCCGAGGGGCTAGCGGGGACCTAGGGCTCTTC. It translates to CASSPRGASGDLGLF.

The V and J genes are TRBV7-6 and TRBJ1-6; D is undetermined. From germline, CDR1 is SGHVS and CDR2 FNYEAQ. With 0 bases removed from V and 7 bases from J, the gap between germline ends came to 10 bases. This CDR3 spans 15 amino acids. CDR3 DNA: TGTGCCAGCAGCTTAGCCGGGGTACTAAATTCACCCCTCCACTTT. Residues: CASSLAGVLNSPLHF.

V gene TRBV5-4 combines with J gene TRBJ1-1, with a tentative D call TRBD1 (6 bases). The CDR3 length is 15 residues. V was trimmed by 0 bases and J by 7 bases, leaving 16 bases between them. The germline gives CDR1 SGHNT, CDR2 YYREEE (reference sequence). CDR3 protein: CASSLEKGERGEAFF. CDR3 DNA sequence: TGTGCCAGCAGCTTGGAGAAGGGGGAAAGGGGTGAAGCTTTCTTT.

The V and J genes are TRBV14 and TRBJ2-1; 11 nucleotides agree with TRBD2. CDR3 length equals 13 residues. After removal of 4 bases from V and 14 bases from J, the junction contained 7 bases not matched to a gene. Germline V lookup: CDR1 SGHDN, CDR2 FVKESK. CDR3 coding DNA: TGTGCCAGCAGCCCGGGACTAGCGGACAGTAAGTTCTTC. It yields the protein CASSPGLADSKFF.

This sequence joins TRBV5-1 and TRBJ2-3; TRBD1 matches 8 bases. Trimming at V came to 3 bases and at J to 5 bases, leaving 11 bases not matched to a gene. This CDR3 is built from 16 residues. Germline loops: CDR1 SGHRS, CDR2 YFSETQ. Here the CDR3 reads CASSSTGASQQDTQYF. The CDR3 coding sequence is TGCGCCAGCAGCTCGACAGGGGCCTCCCAGCAAGATACGCAGTATTTT.

This CDR3 reads CAWGGGGETQYF. In DNA form, the CDR3 reads TGTGCCTGGGGAGGGGGAGGAGAGACCCAGTACTTC. V usage is TRBV30 and J usage is TRBJ2-5; D may correspond to TRBD1 or TRBD2 (6 bases each). This CDR3 comprises 12 residues. Trimming stripped 5 bases from V and 4 bases from J, with 11 bases between. CDR1 GTSNPN and CDR2 SVGIG come from the germline V gene (reference sequence).

CDR3 residues: CASSPNRVVNTIYF. The CDR3, as DNA: TGTGCCAGTAGCCCTAACAGGGTTGTAAACACCATATATTTT. The chain is built from TRBV19 and TRBJ1-3; possibly TRBD1 for D (6 bases). This CDR3 contains 14 residues. V gave up 6 bases and J gave up 6 bases, with 15 bases separating them. CDR1 is LNHDA and CDR2 is SQIVND in the germline V gene (reference sequence). Full variable domain (missing parts from reference TRBV19 and TRBJ1-3): DGGITQSPKYLFRKEGQNVTLSCEQNLNHDAMYWYRQDPGQGLRLIYYSQIVNDFQKGDIAEGYSVSREKKESFPLTVTSAQKNPTAFYLCASSPNRVVNTIYFGEGSWLTVV.

The chain carries TRBV6-2 or TRBV6-3 and TRBJ1-2; D unclear. The CDR3 runs to 17 residues. The germline V and J ends were trimmed by 2 bases and 3 bases, with 19 bases remaining between them. In germline, CDR1 is MNHEY, CDR2 SVGEGT. The CDR3 loop reads CASSYPSLRGPDYGYTF. CDR3 nucleotides: TGTGCCAGCAGTTACCCCTCCCTCCGAGGGCCGGACTATGGCTACACCTTC.

The chain employs TRBV5-1 and TRBJ1-4; a weak D match, TRBD1 (5 bases). The V gene's germline CDR1 is SGHRS and CDR2 YFSETQ. V was clipped by 0 bases and J by 5 bases, with 11 bases between them. This CDR3 is built from 15 residues. In nucleotides, the CDR3 is TGCGCCAGCAGCTTGGGGGTGCAGGGCAATGAAAAACTGTTTTTT. Translated, it gives CASSLGVQGNEKLFF.